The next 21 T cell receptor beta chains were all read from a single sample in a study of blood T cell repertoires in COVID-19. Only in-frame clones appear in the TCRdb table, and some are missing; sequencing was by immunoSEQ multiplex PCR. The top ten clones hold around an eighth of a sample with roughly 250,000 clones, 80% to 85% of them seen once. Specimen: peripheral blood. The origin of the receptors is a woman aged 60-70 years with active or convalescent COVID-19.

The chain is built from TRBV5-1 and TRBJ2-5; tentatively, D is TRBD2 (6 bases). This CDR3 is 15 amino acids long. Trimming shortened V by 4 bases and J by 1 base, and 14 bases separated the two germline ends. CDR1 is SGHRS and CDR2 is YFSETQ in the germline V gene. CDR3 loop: CASSRISGPQETQYF. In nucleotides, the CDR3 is TGCGCCAGCAGCCGTATTAGCGGTCCCCAAGAGACCCAGTACTTC.

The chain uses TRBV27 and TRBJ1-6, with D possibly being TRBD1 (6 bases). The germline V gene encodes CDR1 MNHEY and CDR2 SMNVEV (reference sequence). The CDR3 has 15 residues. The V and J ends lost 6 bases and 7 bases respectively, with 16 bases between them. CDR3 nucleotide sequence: TGTGCCAGCAGCGAAACAGGGACGCGGAATTCACCCCTCCACTTT. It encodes CASSETGTRNSPLHF.

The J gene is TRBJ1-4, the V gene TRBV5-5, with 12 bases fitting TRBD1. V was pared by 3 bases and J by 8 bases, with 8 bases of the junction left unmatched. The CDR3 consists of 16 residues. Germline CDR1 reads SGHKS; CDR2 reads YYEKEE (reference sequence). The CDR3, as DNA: TGTGCCAGCAGCTGGGGGGCCGGGACAGGGGGCGAAAAACTGTTTTTT. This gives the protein CASSWGAGTGGEKLFF.

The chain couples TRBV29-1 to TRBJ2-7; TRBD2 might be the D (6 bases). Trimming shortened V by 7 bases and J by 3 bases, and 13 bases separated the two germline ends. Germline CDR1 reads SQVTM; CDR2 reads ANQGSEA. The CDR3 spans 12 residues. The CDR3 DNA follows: TGCAGCGCCGGGACTTCGAGCTACGAGCAGTACTTC. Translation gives CSAGTSSYEQYF.

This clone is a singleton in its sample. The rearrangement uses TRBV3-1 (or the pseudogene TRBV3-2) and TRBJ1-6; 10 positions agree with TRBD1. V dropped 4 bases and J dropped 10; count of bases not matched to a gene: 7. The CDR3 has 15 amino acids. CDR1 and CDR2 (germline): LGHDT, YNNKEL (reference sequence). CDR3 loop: CASSRDRGQGSPLHF. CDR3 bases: TGTGCCAGCAGCCGCGACAGGGGGCAGGGCTCACCCCTCCACTTT.

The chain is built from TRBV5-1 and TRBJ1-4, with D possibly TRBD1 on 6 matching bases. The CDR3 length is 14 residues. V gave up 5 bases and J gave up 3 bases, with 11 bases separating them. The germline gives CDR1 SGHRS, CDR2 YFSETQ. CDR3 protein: CASSRQASNEKLFF. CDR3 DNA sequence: TGCGCCAGCAGTCGACAGGCCTCTAATGAAAAACTGTTTTTT.

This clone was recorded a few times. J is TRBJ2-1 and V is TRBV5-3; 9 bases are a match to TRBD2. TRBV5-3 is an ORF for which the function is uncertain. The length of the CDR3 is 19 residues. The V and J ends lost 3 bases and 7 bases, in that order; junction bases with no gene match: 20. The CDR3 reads CARSWTLAGREWGVNEQFF. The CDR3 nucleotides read TGTGCCAGAAGCTGGACGCTAGCGGGACGAGAGTGGGGAGTAAATGAGCAGTTCTTC.

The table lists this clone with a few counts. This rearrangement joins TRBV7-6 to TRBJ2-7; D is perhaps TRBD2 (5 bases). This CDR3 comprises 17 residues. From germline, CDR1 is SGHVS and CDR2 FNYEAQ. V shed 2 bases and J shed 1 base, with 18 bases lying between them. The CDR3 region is CASSLRDIVAGSYEQYF. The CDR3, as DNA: TGTGCCAGCAGCTTAAGGGATATCGTGGCGGGTTCCTACGAGCAGTACTTC.

CDR3 DNA: TGTGCCAGCAGCTTGCCTCTTCGGGGGGGCGGCTACACCTTC. This translates into CASSLPLRGGGYTF. V and J are TRBV5-4 and TRBJ1-2, with D perhaps matching TRBD1 (6 bases). Germline V gene lookup returns CDR1 SGHNT and CDR2 YYREEE (reference sequence). CDR3 length: 14 amino acids. The V end was cut by 1 base, the J end by 8 bases, with 15 bases between.

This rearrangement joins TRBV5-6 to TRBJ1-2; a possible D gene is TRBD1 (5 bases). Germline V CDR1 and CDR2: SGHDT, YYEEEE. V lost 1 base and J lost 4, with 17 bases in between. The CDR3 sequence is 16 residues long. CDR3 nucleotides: TGTGCCAGCAGCTTGATAGGGTATCAGGGCCCCTATGGCTACACCTTC. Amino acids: CASSLIGYQGPYGYTF. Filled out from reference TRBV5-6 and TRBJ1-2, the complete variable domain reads DAGVTQSPTHLIKTRGQQVTLRCSPKSGHDTVSWYQQALGQGPQFIFQYYEEEERQRGNFPDRFSGHQFPNYSSELNVNALLLGDSALYLCASSLIGYQGPYGYTFGSGTRLTVV.

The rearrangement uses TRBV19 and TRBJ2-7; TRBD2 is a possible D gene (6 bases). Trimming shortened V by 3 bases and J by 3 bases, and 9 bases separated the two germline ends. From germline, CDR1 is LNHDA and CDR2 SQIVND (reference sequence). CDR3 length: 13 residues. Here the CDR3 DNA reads TGTGCCAGTAGTATTGGGGGGAACTACGAGCAGTACTTC. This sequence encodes CASSIGGNYEQYF. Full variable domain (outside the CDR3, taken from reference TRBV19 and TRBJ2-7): DGGITQSPKYLFRKEGQNVTLSCEQNLNHDAMYWYRQDPGQGLRLIYYSQIVNDFQKGDIAEGYSVSREKKESFPLTVTSAQKNPTAFYLCASSIGGNYEQYFGPGTRLTVT.

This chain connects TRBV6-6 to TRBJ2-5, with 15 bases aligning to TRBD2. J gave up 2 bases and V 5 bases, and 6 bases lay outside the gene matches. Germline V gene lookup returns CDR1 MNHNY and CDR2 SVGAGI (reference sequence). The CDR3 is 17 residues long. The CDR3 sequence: CASSLGLAGGPQETQYF. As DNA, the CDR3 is TGTGCCAGCAGTCTGGGACTAGCGGGGGGCCCTCAAGAGACCCAGTACTTC.

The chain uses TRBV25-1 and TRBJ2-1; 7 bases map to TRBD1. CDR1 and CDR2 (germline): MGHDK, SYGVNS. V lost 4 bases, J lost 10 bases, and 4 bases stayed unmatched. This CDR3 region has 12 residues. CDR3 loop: CASSGDRVEQFF. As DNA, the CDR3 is TGTGCCAGCAGTGGCGACAGGGTCGAGCAGTTCTTC.

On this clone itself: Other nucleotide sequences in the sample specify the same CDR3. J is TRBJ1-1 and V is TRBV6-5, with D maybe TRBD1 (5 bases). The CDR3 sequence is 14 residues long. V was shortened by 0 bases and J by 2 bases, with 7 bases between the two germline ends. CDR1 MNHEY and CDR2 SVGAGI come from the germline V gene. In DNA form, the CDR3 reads TGTGCCAGCAGTTACTCGCAGGGCAACACTGAAGCTTTCTTT. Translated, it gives CASSYSQGNTEAFF.

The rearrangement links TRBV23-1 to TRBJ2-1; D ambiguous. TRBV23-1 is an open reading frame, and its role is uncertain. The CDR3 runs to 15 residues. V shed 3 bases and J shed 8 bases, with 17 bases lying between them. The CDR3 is CASSHSRAEEYEQFF. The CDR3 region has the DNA TGCGCCAGCAGTCACTCTAGAGCCGAGGAATATGAGCAGTTCTTC.

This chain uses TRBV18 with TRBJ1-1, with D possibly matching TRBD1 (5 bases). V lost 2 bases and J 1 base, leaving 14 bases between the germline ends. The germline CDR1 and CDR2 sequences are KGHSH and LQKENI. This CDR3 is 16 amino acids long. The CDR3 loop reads CASSPRTGGGNTEAFF. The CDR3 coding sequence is TGTGCCAGCTCACCAAGGACCGGGGGGGGGAACACTGAAGCTTTCTTT.

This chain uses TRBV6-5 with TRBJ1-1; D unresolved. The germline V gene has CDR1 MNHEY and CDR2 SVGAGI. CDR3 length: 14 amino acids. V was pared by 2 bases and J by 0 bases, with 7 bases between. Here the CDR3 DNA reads TGTGCCAGCAGTTACCGGACTATGAACACTGAAGCTTTCTTT. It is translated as CASSYRTMNTEAFF.

This chain's CDR3 is CASSRDSKETQYF. CDR3 coding DNA: TGTGCCAGCAGCCGCGACAGTAAAGAGACCCAGTACTTC. The V and J genes are TRBV21-1 and TRBJ2-5; TRBD1 is taken as the D call from the table, unchecked against the DNA. TRBV21-1 is a known pseudogene. The CDR3 consists of 13 residues.

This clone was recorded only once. The CDR3 is CASSRDHYEQYF. For the CDR3, the DNA is TGTGCCAGCAGCCGCGATCACTACGAGCAGTACTTC. This chain links TRBV7-2 with TRBJ2-7, with unresolved D. Per germline, CDR1 SGHTA and CDR2 FQGNSA. The CDR3 covers 12 residues. The ends were cut back, 5 bases at V and 3 bases at J, with 8 bases in the middle.

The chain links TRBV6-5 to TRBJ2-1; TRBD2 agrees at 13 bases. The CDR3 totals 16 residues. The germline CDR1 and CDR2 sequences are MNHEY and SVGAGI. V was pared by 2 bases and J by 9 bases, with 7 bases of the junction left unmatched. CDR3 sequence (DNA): TGTGCCAGCAGTTACCAACTAGCGGGGGGGCAGAGTGAGCAGTTCTTC. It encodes CASSYQLAGGQSEQFF.

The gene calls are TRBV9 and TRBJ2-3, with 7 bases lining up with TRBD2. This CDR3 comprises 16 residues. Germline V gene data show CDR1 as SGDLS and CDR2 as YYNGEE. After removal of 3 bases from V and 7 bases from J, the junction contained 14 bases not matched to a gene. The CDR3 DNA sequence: TGTGCCAGCAGCGCCCTTATCGGCGGGGGATCGAATACGCAGTATTTT. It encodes CASSALIGGGSNTQYF.